This T cell receptor (beta chain) is from a study of response to subunit inactivated influenza vaccine. The study's findings and limits: Each seasonal influenza vaccination recruits few new T cells, the authors suggested.

V lost 5 bases, J lost 5 bases, and 7 bases stayed unmatched. The CDR3 loop spans 14 amino acids. MiXCR was run by TCRdb on the RT-PCR reads, yielding one entry per CDR3 protein. Here the sample spans 490,000 or so distinct CDR3 sequences, around 8% being singletons. In this sample, this clonotype turned up many times. The antigen is not known. This chain uses TRBV5-7 with TRBJ2-7; 10 nucleotides align to TRBD2. TRBV5-7 is noted as an ORF with a role that remains uncertain. Here the sequenced sample was PBMCs from blood, taken roughly 24 months after vaccination. The source is a man aged 45 to 75 who received an inactivated influenza vaccine. As DNA, the CDR3 is TGTGCCAGCAGAGTAGCGGGAGGCCCGAACGAGCAGTACTTC. It is translated as CASRVAGGPNEQYF.